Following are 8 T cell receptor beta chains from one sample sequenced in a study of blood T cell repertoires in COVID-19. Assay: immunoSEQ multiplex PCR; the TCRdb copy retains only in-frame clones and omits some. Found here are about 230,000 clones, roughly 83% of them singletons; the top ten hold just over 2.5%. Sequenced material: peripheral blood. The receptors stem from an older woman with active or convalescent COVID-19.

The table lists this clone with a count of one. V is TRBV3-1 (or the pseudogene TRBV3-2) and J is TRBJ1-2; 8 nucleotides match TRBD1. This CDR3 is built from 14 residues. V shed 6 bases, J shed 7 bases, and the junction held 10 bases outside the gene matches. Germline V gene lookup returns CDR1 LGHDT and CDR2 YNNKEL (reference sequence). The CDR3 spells CASSLRTGSSGYTF. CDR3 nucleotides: TGTGCCAGCAGTCTCCGGACAGGGAGTAGTGGCTACACCTTC.

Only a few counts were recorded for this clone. CDR3 residues: CASSPLEGQGADTQYF. CDR3 DNA sequence: TGCGCCAGCAGCCCGCTGGAGGGACAGGGGGCAGATACGCAGTATTTT. The genes are TRBV4-3 and TRBJ2-3; 11 bases map to TRBD1. The CDR3 consists of 16 residues. V was pared by 4 bases and J by 4 bases, with 7 bases of the junction left unmatched. Germline CDR1 reads LGHNA; CDR2 reads YSLEER.

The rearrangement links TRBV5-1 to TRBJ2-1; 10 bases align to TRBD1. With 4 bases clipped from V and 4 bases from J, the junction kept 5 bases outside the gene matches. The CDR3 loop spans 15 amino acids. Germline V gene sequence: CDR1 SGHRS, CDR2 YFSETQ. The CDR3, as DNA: TGCGCCAGCAGCCAGGGACAGGGGATGTACAATGAGCAGTTCTTC. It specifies CASSQGQGMYNEQFF.

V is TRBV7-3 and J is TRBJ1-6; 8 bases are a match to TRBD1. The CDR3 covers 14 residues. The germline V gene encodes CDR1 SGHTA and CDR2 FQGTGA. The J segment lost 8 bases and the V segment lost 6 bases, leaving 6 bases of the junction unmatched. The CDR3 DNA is TGTGCCAGCAGTTTCAGGGGGCGCGATTCACCCCTCCACTTT. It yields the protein CASSFRGRDSPLHF.

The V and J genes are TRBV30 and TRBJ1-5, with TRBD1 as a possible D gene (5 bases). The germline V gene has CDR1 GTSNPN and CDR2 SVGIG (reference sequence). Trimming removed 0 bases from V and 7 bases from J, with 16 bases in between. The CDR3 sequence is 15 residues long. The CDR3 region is CAWSVGGVDSQPQHF. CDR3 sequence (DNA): TGTGCCTGGAGTGTCGGGGGGGTGGATAGCCAGCCCCAGCATTTT.

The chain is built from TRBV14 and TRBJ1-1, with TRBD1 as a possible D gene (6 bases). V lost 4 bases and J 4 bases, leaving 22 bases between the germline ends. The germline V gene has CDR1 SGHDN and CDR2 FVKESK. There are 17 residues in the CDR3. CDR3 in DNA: TGTGCCAGCAGCCCCTTCACAGGGACCAGCCCGGGCACTGAAGCTTTCTTT. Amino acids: CASSPFTGTSPGTEAFF.

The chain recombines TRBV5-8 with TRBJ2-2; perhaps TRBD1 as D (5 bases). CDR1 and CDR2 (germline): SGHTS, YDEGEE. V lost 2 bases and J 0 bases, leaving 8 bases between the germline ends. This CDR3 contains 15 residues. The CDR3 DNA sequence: TGTGCCAGCAGCTTATCACAGGCGAACACCGGGGAGCTGTTTTTT. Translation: CASSLSQANTGELFF.

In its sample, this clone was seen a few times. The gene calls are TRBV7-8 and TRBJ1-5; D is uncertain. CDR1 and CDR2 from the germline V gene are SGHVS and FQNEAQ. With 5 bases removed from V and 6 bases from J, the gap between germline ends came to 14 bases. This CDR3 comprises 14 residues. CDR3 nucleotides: TGTGCCAGCAGCGCCTCGGACGGAGGTCAGCCCCAGCATTTT. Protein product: CASSASDGGQPQHF.